This T cell receptor (beta chain) appears in the sequencing data of a study of graft-versus-host responses after intestinal transplantation. Study-level findings and limits: Where graft-donor T cell macrochimerism was present, patients had high graft-versus-host to host-versus-graft clonal ratios in allografts.

Investigators plated some 200,000 CFSE-labeled responder cells together with some 200,000 irradiated stimulator cells labeled with violet dye. The CDR3 totals 12 residues. Germline V lookup: CDR1 SEHNR, CDR2 FQNEAQ (reference sequence). Data came from immunoSEQ multiplex PCR; TCRdb stores just in-frame clones and leaves some out. The profile shows 15,000 to 20,000 clones, around two fifths of them singletons. By proportion, this clone is medium-sized. A read error may produce the germline difference seen at one junction end. The sequence derives from a human patient who received an intestinal transplant. The V and J genes are TRBV7-9 and TRBJ2-1; D possibly corresponds to TRBD2 (7 bases). Sequenced material: alloreactive CD8+ T cells from a mixed lymphocyte reaction culture, taken before intestinal transplant. Subset indicated: CFSE-low proliferating T cells sorted from roughly 6-day pre-transplant mixed lymphocyte reaction (GvH or HvG direction). This chain's CDR3 is CASSPGGGPGLF. In DNA, the CDR3 is TGTGCCAGCAGCCCGGGGGGCGGGCCAGGGCTCTTC.